These 24 T cell receptor beta chains originate from one sample sequenced in a study of response to subunit inactivated influenza vaccine. TCRdb analysed the RT-PCR reads with MiXCR anew, one entry per CDR3 protein. This sample has roughly 790,000 distinct CDR3 sequences; roughly 20% occur once, and the top ten carry roughly 10%. The starting material was PBMCs from blood, obtained around 5 days after vaccination. These receptors originate from a middle-aged man who received an inactivated influenza vaccine.

This chain links TRBV30 with TRBJ2-1; 10 positions match TRBD1. This CDR3 region has 16 residues. The germline CDR1 and CDR2 sequences are GTSNPN and SVGIG (reference sequence). V shed 2 bases, J shed 3 bases, and the junction held 7 bases outside the gene matches. The CDR3 here is CAWSPARTGGYNEQFF. The CDR3 region has the DNA TGTGCCTGGAGTCCTGCCAGGACAGGGGGCTACAATGAGCAGTTCTTC.

V usage is TRBV19 and J usage is TRBJ2-2; no definite D call. Germline loops: CDR1 LNHDA, CDR2 SQIVND (reference sequence). This CDR3 region has 20 residues. Trimming removed 5 bases at V and 5 bases at J, with 30 bases between. The CDR3, as DNA: TGTGCCAGTAGTGTAAAATCTCCCCATTTTATATTAAAGGGAACCGGGGAGCTGTTTTTT. Translating it yields CASSVKSPHFILKGTGELFF.

V is TRBV7-8 and J is TRBJ2-7; TRBD1 agrees at 8 bases. The trim removed 5 bases at V and 4 bases at J, leaving 10 bases unmatched. From germline, CDR1 is SGHVS and CDR2 FQNEAQ. The CDR3 has 15 amino acids. In DNA form, the CDR3 reads TGTGCCAGCAGCGGAAGGACAGGGAGTTTTTACGAGCAGTACTTC. Its translation is CASSGRTGSFYEQYF.

This clonotype has ten or more counts. CDR3 residues: CSARPTGTYTEAFF. The DNA for the CDR3 is TGCAGTGCTAGGCCGACAGGGACCTACACTGAAGCTTTCTTT. The chain employs TRBV20-1 and TRBJ1-1; TRBD1 agrees at 7 bases. V dropped 3 bases and J dropped 3; count of bases not matched to a gene: 7. The germline CDR1 and CDR2 sequences are DFQATT and SNEGSKA (reference sequence). This CDR3 is built from 14 residues.

J is TRBJ2-7 and V is TRBV27; weak D call: TRBD2 (6 bases). Germline CDR1 and CDR2: MNHEY and SMNVEV (reference sequence). With 5 bases removed from V and 5 bases from J, the gap between germline ends came to 19 bases. CDR3 length: 15 amino acids. In nucleotides, the CDR3 is TGTGCCAGCAGTCATGGGGGGACCGGGCTCCACGAGCAGTACTTC. Its translation is CASSHGGTGLHEQYF.

The chain has TRBV19 and TRBJ2-7; 9 bases are a match to TRBD1. This CDR3 is built from 16 residues. CDR1 and CDR2 (germline): LNHDA, SQIVND (reference sequence). V lost 0 bases, J lost 2 bases, and 5 bases stayed unmatched. The CDR3 loop reads CASSIDTGTGTYEQYF. CDR3 coding DNA: TGTGCCAGTAGTATAGACACCGGGACAGGGACCTACGAGCAGTACTTC.

This chain joins TRBV2 and TRBJ2-7; TRBD2 might be the D (5 bases). V lost 7 bases, J lost 2 bases, and 12 bases lay in between. Germline lookup yields CDR1 SNHLY and CDR2 FYNNEI. The CDR3 runs to 13 residues. The CDR3 loop reads CASIRDLPYEQYF. CDR3 in DNA: TGTGCCAGCATCCGGGATCTACCCTACGAGCAGTACTTC. The entire variable domain, with the rest obtained from reference TRBV2 and TRBJ2-7, is as follows: EPEVTQTPSHQVTQMGQEVILRCVPISNHLYFYWYRQILGQKVEFLVSFYNNEISEKSEIFDDQFSVERPDGSNFTLKIRSTKLEDSAMYFCASIRDLPYEQYFGPGTRLTVT.

This clonotype was detected once. The chain combines TRBV28 with TRBJ2-5; 8 nucleotides agree with TRBD1. Germline CDR1 and CDR2: MDHEN and SYDVKM. The length of the CDR3 is 14 residues. The V and J ends lost 3 bases and 5 bases, in that order; junction bases with no gene match: 5. The CDR3 loop reads CASSFLTGDETQYF. As DNA, the CDR3 is TGTGCCAGCAGTTTCCTGACAGGGGATGAGACCCAGTACTTC.

This clonotype occurred a few times. The DNA for the CDR3 is TGTGCCAGCAGTTACGGGGCAGGTCCAGAGTGGAATTCACCCCTCCACTTT. Its protein product is CASSYGAGPEWNSPLHF. The chain carries TRBV6-5 and TRBJ1-6; possible D gene TRBD1, 5 bases. The V and J ends lost 2 bases and 7 bases respectively, with 18 bases between them. Germline V gene sequence: CDR1 MNHEY, CDR2 SVGAGI. The CDR3 covers 17 residues.

The chain couples TRBV20-1 to TRBJ1-1, with D possibly being TRBD1 (5 bases). CDR3 length: 14 amino acids. The V end lost 3 bases, the J end lost 3 bases, and 14 bases lay between the germline ends. CDR1 is DFQATT and CDR2 is SNEGSKA in the germline V gene (reference sequence). The CDR3 DNA follows: TGCAGTGCTAGCAATTGGGGCAGGGACACTGAAGCTTTCTTT. As protein: CSASNWGRDTEAFF.

The chain employs TRBV29-1 and TRBJ2-7; possible D gene TRBD2, 6 bases. The germline V and J ends were trimmed by 1 base and 6 bases, with 13 bases remaining between them. CDR1 SQVTM and CDR2 ANQGSEA come from the germline V gene. The CDR3 sequence is 13 residues long. The CDR3 sequence is CSVEGTVGGEQYF. The DNA for the CDR3 is TGCAGCGTTGAAGGGACTGTGGGGGGCGAGCAGTACTTC.

This clonotype showed up just a few times. V is TRBV24-1 and J is TRBJ2-1; D ambiguous. The CDR3 loop spans 14 amino acids. The V end lost 1 base, the J end lost 4 bases, and 7 bases lay between the germline ends. In germline, CDR1 is KGHDR, CDR2 SFDVKD. This chain's CDR3 is CATSDFDKYNEQFF. The CDR3 nucleotides read TGTGCCACCAGTGATTTCGACAAATACAATGAGCAGTTCTTC.

This clonotype has just a few counts. Written as DNA, the CDR3 is TGCAGCGTTGCCAGGACAACCTACGAGCAGTACTTC. Translation: CSVARTTYEQYF. The rearrangement joins TRBV29-1 to TRBJ2-7, with D perhaps matching TRBD1 (5 bases). CDR3 length: 12 residues. V was clipped by 4 bases and J by 2 bases, with 9 bases between them. Germline V gene sequence: CDR1 SQVTM, CDR2 ANQGSEA.

The rearrangement joins TRBV4-3 to TRBJ2-2; D is unresolved. The V end lost 0 bases, the J end lost 0 bases, and 8 bases lay between the germline ends. The CDR3 totals 16 residues. Germline CDR1 is LGHNA and CDR2 is YSLEER. CDR3 amino acids: CASSQEPGANTGELFF. CDR3 DNA sequence: TGCGCCAGCAGCCAAGAACCAGGCGCGAACACCGGGGAGCTGTTTTTT.

The genes are TRBV13 and TRBJ2-3; 9 nucleotides line up with TRBD2. This CDR3 contains 17 residues. V was clipped by 4 bases and J by 0 bases; unmatched bases: 8. Germline V gene data show CDR1 as PRHDT and CDR2 as FYEKMQ (reference sequence). This chain's CDR3 is CASSSRLTSGSTDTQYF. In nucleotides, the CDR3 is TGTGCCAGCAGCTCCCGTCTGACTAGCGGAAGCACAGATACGCAGTATTTT.

V usage is TRBV6-1 and J usage is TRBJ2-1, with 12 bases matching TRBD2. The V segment lost 5 bases and the J segment 8 bases; nucleotides outside the gene matches: 10. CDR1 and CDR2 (germline): MNHNS, SASEGT. The CDR3 runs to 16 residues. CDR3 nucleotide sequence: TGTGCCAGCAGTCCTAGGCGACTAGCGGGAGTGGATGAGCAGTTCTTC. Translation gives CASSPRRLAGVDEQFF.

V gene TRBV3-1 combines with J gene TRBJ2-7, with 12 bases lining up with TRBD2. Per germline, CDR1 LGHDT and CDR2 YNNKEL (reference sequence). There are 14 residues in the CDR3. Germline trimming cut 0 bases from V and 12 bases from J; bases unmatched to any gene: 6. The CDR3 here is CASSQEASGGALYF. As DNA, the CDR3 is TGTGCCAGCAGCCAAGAGGCTAGCGGGGGGGCCCTGTACTTC.

A few counts support this clonotype. The chain joins TRBV7-2 to TRBJ2-7; TRBD1 or TRBD2 may be the D gene (5 bases each). Trimming shortened V by 0 bases and J by 1 base, and 10 bases separated the two germline ends. CDR1 is SGHTA, CDR2 FQGNSA, per germline. The CDR3 contains 15 residues. CDR3 in DNA: TGTGCCAGCAGCTTAGCGTGGGACGGTTCCTACGAGCAGTACTTC. It specifies CASSLAWDGSYEQYF.

This clonotype came up a few times. An end of the junction does not agree with germline; a read error may underlie this. The genes are TRBV12-3 or TRBV12-4 and TRBJ2-1; 13 nucleotides line up with TRBD2. The CDR3 is 13 residues long. In nucleotides, the CDR3 is TGTGCCAGCAGTACTACTCCCGGACTAGCGGGGGTGTTC. The encoded protein is CASSTTPGLAGVF.

This clonotype was observed many times. The junction departs from germline at one end; a sequencing error may be responsible. This chain connects TRBV14 to TRBJ2-5; D gene unclear. This CDR3 spans 13 amino acids. Germline V gene data show CDR1 as SGHDN and CDR2 as FVKESK. The CDR3 here is CASSQGTKETQYF. CDR3 in DNA: TGTGCCAGCAGTCAAGGAACTAAAGAGACCCAGTACTTC.

This rearrangement joins TRBV27 to TRBJ2-2, with unresolved D. Trimming pared 8 bases from V and 3 bases from J, leaving 13 bases between. Germline V gene sequence: CDR1 MNHEY, CDR2 SMNVEV (reference sequence). The CDR3 is made up of 14 amino acids. This chain's CDR3 is CASLIKGYTGELFF. CDR3 bases: TGTGCCAGCTTGATAAAGGGTTACACCGGGGAGCTGTTTTTT.

This clonotype was picked up a small number of times. CDR3 nucleotides: TGTGCCAGCAGCTTAGCCCCCCCCGGGACACCCTACAATGAGCAGTTCTTC. This codes for CASSLAPPGTPYNEQFF. This chain links TRBV7-2 with TRBJ2-1, with a weak D call TRBD1 (6 bases). Germline values: CDR1 SGHTA, CDR2 FQGNSA. The CDR3 covers 17 residues. V was pared by 0 bases and J by 2 bases, with 14 bases between.

This chain joins TRBV29-1 and TRBJ2-7; no firm D call. V was cut by 4 bases and J by 7 bases, with 11 bases left in between. Germline CDR1 reads SQVTM; CDR2 reads ANQGSEA. The CDR3 has 11 amino acids. The CDR3 loop reads CSVGSIREQYF. The CDR3 DNA follows: TGCAGCGTTGGTTCGATTAGGGAGCAGTACTTC.

This rearrangement joins TRBV27 to TRBJ1-1; D is undetermined. Germline CDR1 reads MNHEY; CDR2 reads SMNVEV (reference sequence). The CDR3 is made up of 15 amino acids. V lost 5 bases and J 3 bases, leaving 16 bases between the germline ends. CDR3 in amino acids: CASSRSARWDTEAFF. CDR3 DNA: TGTGCCAGCAGTAGGTCGGCGCGGTGGGACACTGAAGCTTTCTTT.